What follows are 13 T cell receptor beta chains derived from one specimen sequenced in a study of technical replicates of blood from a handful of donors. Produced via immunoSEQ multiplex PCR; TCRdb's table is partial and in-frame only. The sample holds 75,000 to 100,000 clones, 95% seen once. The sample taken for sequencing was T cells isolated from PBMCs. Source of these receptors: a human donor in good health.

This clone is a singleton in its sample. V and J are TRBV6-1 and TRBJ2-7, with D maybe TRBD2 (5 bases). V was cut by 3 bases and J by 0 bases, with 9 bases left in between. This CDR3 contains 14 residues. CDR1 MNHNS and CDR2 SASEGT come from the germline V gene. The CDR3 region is CASSDRRSSYEQYF. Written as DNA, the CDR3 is TGTGCCAGCAGTGATCGGAGGAGCTCCTACGAGCAGTACTTC.

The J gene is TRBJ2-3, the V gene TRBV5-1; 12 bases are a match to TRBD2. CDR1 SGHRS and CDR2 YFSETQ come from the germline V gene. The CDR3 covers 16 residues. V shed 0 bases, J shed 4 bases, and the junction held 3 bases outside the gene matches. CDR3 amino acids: CASSLGTSGVADTQYF. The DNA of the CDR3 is TGCGCCAGCAGCTTGGGGACTAGCGGGGTGGCAGATACGCAGTATTTT.

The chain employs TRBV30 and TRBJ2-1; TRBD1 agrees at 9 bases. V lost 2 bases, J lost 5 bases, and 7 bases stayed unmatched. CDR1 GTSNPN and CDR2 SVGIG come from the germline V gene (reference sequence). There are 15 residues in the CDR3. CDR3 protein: CAWSRDRVVNNEQFF. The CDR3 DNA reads TGTGCCTGGAGTAGGGACAGGGTGGTGAACAATGAGCAGTTCTTC. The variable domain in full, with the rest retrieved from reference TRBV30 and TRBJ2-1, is SQTIHQWPATLVQPVGSPLSLECTVEGTSNPNLYWYRQAAGRGLQLLFYSVGIGQISSEVPQNLSASRPQDRQFILSSKKLLLSDSGFYLCAWSRDRVVNNEQFFGPGTRLTVL.

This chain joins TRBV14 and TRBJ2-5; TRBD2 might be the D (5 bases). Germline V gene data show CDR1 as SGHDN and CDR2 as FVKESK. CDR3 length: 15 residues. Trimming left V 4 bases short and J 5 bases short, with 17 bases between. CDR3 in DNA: TGTGCCAGCAGCCCACGGACTGGCTACGGGGAGACCCAGTACTTC. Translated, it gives CASSPRTGYGETQYF. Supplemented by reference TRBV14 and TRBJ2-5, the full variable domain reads EAGVTQFPSHSVIEKGQTVTLRCDPISGHDNLYWYRRVMGKEIKFLLHFVKESKQDESGMPNNRFLAERTGGTYSTLKVQPAELEDSGVYFCASSPRTGYGETQYFGPGTRLLVL.

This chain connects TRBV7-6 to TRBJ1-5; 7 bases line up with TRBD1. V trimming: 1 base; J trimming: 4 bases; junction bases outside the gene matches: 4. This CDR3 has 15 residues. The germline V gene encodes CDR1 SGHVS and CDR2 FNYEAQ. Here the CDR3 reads CASSLEGAGNQPQHF. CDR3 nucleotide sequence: TGTGCCAGCAGCTTAGAGGGGGCCGGGAATCAGCCCCAGCATTTT.

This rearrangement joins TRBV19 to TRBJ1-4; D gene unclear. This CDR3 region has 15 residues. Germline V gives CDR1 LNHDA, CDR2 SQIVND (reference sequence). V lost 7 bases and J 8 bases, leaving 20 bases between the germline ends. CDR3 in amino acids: CASNRIREGEEKLFF. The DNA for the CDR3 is TGTGCCAGTAACCGGATTCGGGAGGGAGAAGAAAAACTGTTTTTT.

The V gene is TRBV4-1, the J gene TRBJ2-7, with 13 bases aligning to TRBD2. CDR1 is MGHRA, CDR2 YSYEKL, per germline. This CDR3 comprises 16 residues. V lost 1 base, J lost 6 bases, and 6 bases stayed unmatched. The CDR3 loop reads CASSQVLAGGAREQYF. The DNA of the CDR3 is TGCGCCAGCAGCCAAGTACTAGCGGGGGGGGCACGCGAGCAGTACTTC.

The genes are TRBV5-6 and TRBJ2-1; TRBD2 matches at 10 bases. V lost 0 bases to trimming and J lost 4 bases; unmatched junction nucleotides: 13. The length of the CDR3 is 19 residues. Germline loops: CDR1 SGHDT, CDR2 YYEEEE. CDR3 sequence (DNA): TGTGCCAGCAGCTTGGTTGGTTGGGTCGGGACTAGCGATTACAATGAGCAGTTCTTC. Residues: CASSLVGWVGTSDYNEQFF.

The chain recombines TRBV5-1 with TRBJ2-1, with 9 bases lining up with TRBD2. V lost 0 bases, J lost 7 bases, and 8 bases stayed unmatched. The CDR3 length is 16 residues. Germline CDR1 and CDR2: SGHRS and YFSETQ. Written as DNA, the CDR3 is TGCGCCAGCAGCTTGGCTCCCCTAGCGGGAAGGAATGAGCAGTTCTTC. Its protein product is CASSLAPLAGRNEQFF.

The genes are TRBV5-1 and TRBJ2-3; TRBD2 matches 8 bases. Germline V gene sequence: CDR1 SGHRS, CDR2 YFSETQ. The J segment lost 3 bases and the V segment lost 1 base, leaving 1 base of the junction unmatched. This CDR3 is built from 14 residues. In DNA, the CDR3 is TGCGCCAGCAGCTTGACTAGCGGTACAGATACGCAGTATTTT. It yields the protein CASSLTSGTDTQYF.

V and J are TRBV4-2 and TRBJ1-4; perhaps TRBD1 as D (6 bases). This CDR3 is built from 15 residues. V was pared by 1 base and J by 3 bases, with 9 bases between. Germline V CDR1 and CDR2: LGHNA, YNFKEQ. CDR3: CASSQVAGANEKLFF. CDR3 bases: TGTGCCAGCAGCCAAGTTGCAGGGGCTAATGAAAAACTGTTTTTT.

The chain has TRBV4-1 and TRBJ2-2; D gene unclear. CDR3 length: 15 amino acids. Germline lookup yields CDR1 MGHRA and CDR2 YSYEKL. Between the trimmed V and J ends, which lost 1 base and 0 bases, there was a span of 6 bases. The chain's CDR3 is CASSQGSPNTGELFF. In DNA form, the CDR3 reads TGCGCCAGCAGCCAAGGAAGCCCGAACACCGGGGAGCTGTTTTTT.

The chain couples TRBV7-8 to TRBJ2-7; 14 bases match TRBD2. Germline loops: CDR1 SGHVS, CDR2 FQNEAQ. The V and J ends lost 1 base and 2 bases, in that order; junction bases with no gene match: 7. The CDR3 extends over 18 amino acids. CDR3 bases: TGTGCCAGCAGCTTAGGGGGGACTAGCGGGAGATCAACCTACGAGCAGTACTTC. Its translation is CASSLGGTSGRSTYEQYF.